This record covers a single TCR beta chain. The antigen remains unidentified. This entry comes from a study of cytomegalovirus exposure and HLA in healthy donors. General study results and limits: What TCR beta sequences reportedly achieved was accurate prediction of HLA-A and HLA-B alleles in most subjects.

Germline-derived CDR1 and CDR2 are SGHTS and YDEGEE. Losses at the gene ends were 7 bases for V and 3 bases for J; bases not matched to a gene: 14. This CDR3 has 17 amino acids. In the PCR, 60 Vbeta and 13 Jbeta primers were used. TCRdb keeps only in-frame clones here, not all; method: immunoSEQ multiplex PCR. Here the sample spans some 140,000 clones, around 74% being singletons. The sample taken for sequencing was PBMCs. This chain connects TRBV5-8 to TRBJ1-5, with TRBD1 matching 9 bases. The receptor's source is a man between 18 and 35 years old in good health and CMV-seropositive. The CDR3 region is CASGRTGTGSINQPQHF. The CDR3 region has the DNA TGTGCCAGCGGCCGTACCGGGACAGGGTCGATCAATCAGCCCCAGCATTTT. The full variable domain, completed using reference TRBV5-8 and TRBJ1-5, is EAGVTQSPTHLIKTRGQQATLRCSPISGHTSVYWYQQALGLGLQFLLWYDEGEERNRGNFPPRFSGRQFPNYSSELNVNALELEDSALYLCASGRTGTGSINQPQHFGDGTRLSIL.